The next 10 T cell receptor beta chains were all read from a single sample in a study of long-term antiretroviral therapy in people with HIV. Sequencing relied on immunoSEQ assay v3.0, run at survey level. Repertoires were generated with immunoSEQ multiplex PCR, while TCRdb's copy carries only in-frame clones and drops some. The sample consists of around 18,000 clones, over 60% of them appearing once. This material consisted of unsorted PBMCs, taken 0.5 years before starting antiretroviral therapy. The receptors shown here come from a woman aged 45-65 years with HIV.

The V call is TRBV7-2, the J call TRBJ2-7; D unresolved. CDR3 size: 14 residues. Germline CDR1 is SGHTA and CDR2 is FQGNSA. V lost 3 bases to trimming and J lost 0 bases, with 9 bases between them. The CDR3 DNA follows: TGTGCCAGCAGCTTGAACTGGAGCTCCTACGAGCAGTACTTC. As protein: CASSLNWSSYEQYF.

In DNA, the CDR3 is TGTGCCAGCAGTTCCCTGGGAGGGATATCCTACGAGCAGTACTTC. It yields the protein CASSSLGGISYEQYF. V usage is TRBV2 and J usage is TRBJ2-7; 7 nucleotides line up with TRBD2. The V gene's germline CDR1 is SNHLY and CDR2 FYNNEI. V lost 5 bases and J lost 1; bases outside the gene matches: 8. The CDR3 consists of 15 residues.

V gene TRBV19 combines with J gene TRBJ1-5; unclear D gene. The CDR3 contains 14 residues. Germline V lookup: CDR1 LNHDA, CDR2 SQIVND (reference sequence). V shed 2 bases and J shed 4 bases, with 9 bases lying between them. CDR3 in amino acids: CASSIPRQNQPQHF. The DNA for the CDR3 is TGTGCCAGTAGTATACCGCGGCAAAATCAGCCCCAGCATTTT.

This clone was counted only a few times. The gene calls are TRBV29-1 and TRBJ2-1; 7 nucleotides line up with TRBD1. Trimming cost V 7 bases and J 4 bases; bases outside gene matches: 7. There are 13 residues in the CDR3. Germline CDR1 and CDR2: SQVTM and ANQGSEA. CDR3 amino acids: CSAATGLYNEQFF. The DNA of the CDR3 is TGCAGCGCAGCGACAGGGTTGTACAATGAGCAGTTCTTC.

The V call is TRBV5-5, the J call TRBJ2-3; D gene ambiguous. Deletions cut 4 bases from V and 2 bases from J, with 8 bases between. The CDR3 length is 13 residues. The germline gives CDR1 SGHKS, CDR2 YYEKEE (reference sequence). The CDR3 protein is CASSPQVTDTQYF. Written as DNA, the CDR3 is TGTGCCAGCAGCCCCCAAGTCACAGATACGCAGTATTTT.

In this sample, this clone turned up once. This chain links TRBV10-2 with TRBJ2-5; 9 bases match TRBD2. V lost 7 bases to trimming and J lost 0 bases; unmatched junction nucleotides: 9. Germline CDR1 is WSHSY and CDR2 is SAAADI. This CDR3 comprises 16 residues. The CDR3 region is CASTSLAGVYQETQYF. The CDR3 DNA reads as TGCGCCAGCACTTCCTTAGCGGGGGTGTACCAAGAGACCCAGTACTTC.

This clone has just a few counts. This chain links TRBV4-1 with TRBJ1-2; tentative D call: TRBD1 (5 bases). V gave up 4 bases and J gave up 4 bases, with 13 bases separating them. Germline assignment: CDR1 MGHRA and CDR2 YSYEKL. The CDR3 length is 14 residues. CDR3 DNA sequence: TGCGCCAGCAGCCCTGCGGGGGTCTCCTATGGCTACACCTTC. Amino acids: CASSPAGVSYGYTF.

V is TRBV7-9 and J is TRBJ1-4, with 11 nucleotides matching TRBD1. V lost 1 base to trimming and J lost 7 bases; unmatched junction nucleotides: 5. The CDR3 sequence is 16 residues long. Germline CDR1 reads SEHNR; CDR2 reads FQNEAQ (reference sequence). CDR3 in DNA: TGTGCCAGCAGCTTAGGCTTCGGGACAGGGGGTGAAAAACTGTTTTTT. Its translation: CASSLGFGTGGEKLFF.

The chain employs TRBV6-5 and TRBJ2-6, with 8 bases aligning to TRBD1. Germline V gene data show CDR1 as MNHEY and CDR2 as SVGAGI. This CDR3 spans 15 amino acids. The junction had 5 bases not matched to a gene; V was cut back by 6 bases and J by 4 bases. The CDR3 loop is CASSRQGTGANVLTF. CDR3 nucleotide sequence: TGTGCCAGCAGCCGACAGGGGACCGGGGCCAACGTCCTGACTTTC.

This chain uses TRBV7-8 with TRBJ2-7; 7 nucleotides match TRBD1. Germline V gene sequence: CDR1 SGHVS, CDR2 FQNEAQ. CDR3 length: 14 residues. V was clipped by 5 bases and J by 6 bases; unmatched bases: 10. The CDR3: CASSPARTGREQYF. The CDR3 region has the DNA TGTGCCAGCAGCCCCGCCCGGACAGGTCGCGAGCAGTACTTC.